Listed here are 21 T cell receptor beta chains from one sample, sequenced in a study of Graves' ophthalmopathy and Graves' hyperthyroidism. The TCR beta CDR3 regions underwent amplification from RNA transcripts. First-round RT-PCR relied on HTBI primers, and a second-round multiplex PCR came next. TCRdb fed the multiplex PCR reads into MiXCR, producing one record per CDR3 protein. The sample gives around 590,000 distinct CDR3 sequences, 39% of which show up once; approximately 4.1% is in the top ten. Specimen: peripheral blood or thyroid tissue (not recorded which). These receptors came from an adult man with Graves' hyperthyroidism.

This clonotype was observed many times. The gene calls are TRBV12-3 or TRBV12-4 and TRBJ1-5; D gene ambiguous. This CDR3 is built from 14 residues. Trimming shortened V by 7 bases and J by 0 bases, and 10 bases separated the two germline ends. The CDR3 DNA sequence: TGTGCCAGCAACGTTGAGGTTAGCAATCAGCCCCAGCATTTT. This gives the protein CASNVEVSNQPQHF.

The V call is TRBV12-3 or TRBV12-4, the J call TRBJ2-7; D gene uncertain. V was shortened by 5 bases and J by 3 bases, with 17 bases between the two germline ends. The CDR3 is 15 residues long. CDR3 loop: CASSDFFLTHYEQYF. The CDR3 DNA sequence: TGTGCCAGCAGTGATTTCTTTCTCACCCACTACGAGCAGTACTTC.

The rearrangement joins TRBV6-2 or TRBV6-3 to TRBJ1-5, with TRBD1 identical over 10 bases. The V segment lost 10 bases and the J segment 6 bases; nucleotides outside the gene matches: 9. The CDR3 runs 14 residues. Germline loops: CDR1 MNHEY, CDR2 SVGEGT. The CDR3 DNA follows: TGTGCCATCGACAGGGGGCTTAGGGGTCAGCCCCAGCATTTT. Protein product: CAIDRGLRGQPQHF.

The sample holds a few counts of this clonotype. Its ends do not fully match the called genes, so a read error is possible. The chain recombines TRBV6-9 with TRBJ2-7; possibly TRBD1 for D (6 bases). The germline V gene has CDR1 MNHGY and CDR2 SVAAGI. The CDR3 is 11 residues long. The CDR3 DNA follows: TGTGCCTGCAGCAGGGGTTACGAGCAGTACTTC. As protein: CACSRGYEQYF.

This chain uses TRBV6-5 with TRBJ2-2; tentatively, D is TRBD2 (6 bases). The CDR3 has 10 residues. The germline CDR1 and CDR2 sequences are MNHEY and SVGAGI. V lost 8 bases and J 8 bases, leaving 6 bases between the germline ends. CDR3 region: CASGTGELFF. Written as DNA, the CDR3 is TGTGCCAGCGGGACTGGGGAGCTGTTTTTT.

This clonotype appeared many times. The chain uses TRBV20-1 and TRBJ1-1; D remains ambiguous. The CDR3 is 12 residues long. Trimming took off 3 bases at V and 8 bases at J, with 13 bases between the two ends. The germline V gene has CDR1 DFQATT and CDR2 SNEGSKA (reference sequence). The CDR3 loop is CSASWQVGEAFF. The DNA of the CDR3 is TGCAGTGCTAGTTGGCAGGTGGGAGAAGCTTTCTTT.

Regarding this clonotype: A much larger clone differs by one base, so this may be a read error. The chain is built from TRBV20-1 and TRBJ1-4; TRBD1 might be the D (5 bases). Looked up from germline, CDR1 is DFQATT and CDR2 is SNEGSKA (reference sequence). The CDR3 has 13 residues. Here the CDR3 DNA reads TGCAGTGCTACAGGGTTGGGTGATGAAGAACTGTTTTTT. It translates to CSATGLGDEELFF.

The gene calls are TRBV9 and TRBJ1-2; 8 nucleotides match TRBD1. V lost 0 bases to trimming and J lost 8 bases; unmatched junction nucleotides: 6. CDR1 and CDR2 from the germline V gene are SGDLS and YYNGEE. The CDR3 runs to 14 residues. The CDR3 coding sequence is TGTGCCAGCAGCGTAGCTGCCAGGGGGCCGGGCTACACCTTC. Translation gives CASSVAARGPGYTF. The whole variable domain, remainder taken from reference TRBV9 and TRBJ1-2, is DSGVTQTPKHLITATGQRVTLRCSPRSGDLSVYWYQQSLDQGLQFLIQYYNGEERAKGNILERFSAQQFPDLHSELNLSSLELGDSALYFCASSVAARGPGYTFGSGTRLTVV.

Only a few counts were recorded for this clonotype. The CDR3 loop is CAWSVLAGNQPQHF. DNA of the CDR3: TGTGCCTGGAGTGTACTCGCCGGTAATCAGCCCCAGCATTTT. V is TRBV30 and J is TRBJ1-5; D remains ambiguous. CDR1 is GTSNPN and CDR2 is SVGIG in the germline V gene (reference sequence). The length of the CDR3 is 14 residues. With 0 bases removed from V and 4 bases from J, the gap between germline ends came to 10 bases.

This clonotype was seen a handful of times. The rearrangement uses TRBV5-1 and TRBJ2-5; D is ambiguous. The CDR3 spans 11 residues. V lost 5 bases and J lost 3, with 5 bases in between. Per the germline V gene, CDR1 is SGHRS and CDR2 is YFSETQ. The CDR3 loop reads CASREKETQYF. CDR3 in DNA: TGCGCCAGCAGGGAGAAAGAGACCCAGTACTTC.

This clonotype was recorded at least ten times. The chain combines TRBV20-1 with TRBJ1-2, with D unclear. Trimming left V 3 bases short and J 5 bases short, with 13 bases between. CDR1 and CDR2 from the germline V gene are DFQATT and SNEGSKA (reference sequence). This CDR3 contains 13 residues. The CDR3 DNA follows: TGCAGTGCTAGTTTAGGGATTGGGTATGGCTACACCTTC. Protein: CSASLGIGYGYTF.

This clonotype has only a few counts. The CDR3 bases are TGTGCCAGCAGTTACTCGTACGGGACTAATGAAAAACTGTTTTTT. Translated: CASSYSYGTNEKLFF. This chain uses TRBV6-5 with TRBJ1-4; D unclear. The CDR3 length is 15 residues. The V gene's germline CDR1 is MNHEY and CDR2 SVGAGI. Trimming cost V 0 bases and J 2 bases, with 7 bases left between them.

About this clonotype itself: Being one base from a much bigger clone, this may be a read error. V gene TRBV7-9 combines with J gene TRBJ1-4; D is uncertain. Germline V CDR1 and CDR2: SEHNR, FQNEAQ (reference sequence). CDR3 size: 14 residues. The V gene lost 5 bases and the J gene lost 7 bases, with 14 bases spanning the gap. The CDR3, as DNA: TGTGCCAGCAGCGGAGGGATAGATAGTGAAAAACTGTTTTTT. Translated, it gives CASSGGIDSEKLFF.

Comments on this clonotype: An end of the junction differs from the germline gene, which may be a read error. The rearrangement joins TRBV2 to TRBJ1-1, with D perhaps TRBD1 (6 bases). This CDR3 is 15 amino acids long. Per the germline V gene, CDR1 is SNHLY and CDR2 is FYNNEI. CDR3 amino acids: CAGSRITGPGTEAFF. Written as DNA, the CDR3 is TGTGCCGGCAGTCGAATTACAGGGCCGGGCACTGAAGCTTTCTTT.

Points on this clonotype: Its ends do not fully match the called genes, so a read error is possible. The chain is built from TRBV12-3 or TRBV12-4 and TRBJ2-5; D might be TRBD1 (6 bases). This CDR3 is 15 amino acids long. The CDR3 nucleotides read TGTGCCATCAGTGAGAGGGGGATCCCCCAAGAGACCCAGTACTTC. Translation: CAISERGIPQETQYF.

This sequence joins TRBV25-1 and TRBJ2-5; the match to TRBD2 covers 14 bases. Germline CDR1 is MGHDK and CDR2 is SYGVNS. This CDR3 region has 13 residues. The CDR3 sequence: CARLAGGQETQYF. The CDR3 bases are TGTGCGAGACTAGCGGGGGGGCAGGAGACCCAGTACTTC.

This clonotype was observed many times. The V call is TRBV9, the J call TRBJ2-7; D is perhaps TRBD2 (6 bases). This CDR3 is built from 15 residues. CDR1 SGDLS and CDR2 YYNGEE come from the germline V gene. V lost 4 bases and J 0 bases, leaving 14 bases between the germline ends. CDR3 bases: TGTGCCAGCAGCCCCCGGGACGGGAGCTCCTACGAGCAGTACTTC. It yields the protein CASSPRDGSSYEQYF.

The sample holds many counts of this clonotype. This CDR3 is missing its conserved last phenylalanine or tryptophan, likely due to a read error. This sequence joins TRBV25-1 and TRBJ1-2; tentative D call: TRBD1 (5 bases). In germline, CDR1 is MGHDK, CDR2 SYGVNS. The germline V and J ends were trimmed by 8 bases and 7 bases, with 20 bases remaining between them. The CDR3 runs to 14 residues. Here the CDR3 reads CASEEWGVFGGYTS. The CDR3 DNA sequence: TGTGCCAGCGAGGAATGGGGGGTCTTCGGTGGCTACACCTCC.

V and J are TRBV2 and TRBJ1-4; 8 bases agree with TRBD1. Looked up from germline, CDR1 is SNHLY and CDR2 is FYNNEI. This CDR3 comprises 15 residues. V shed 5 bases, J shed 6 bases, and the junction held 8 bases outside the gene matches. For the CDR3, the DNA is TGTGCCAGCAGTTGGACAGGGAGGGGAGATGAAAAACTGTTTTTT. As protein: CASSWTGRGDEKLFF.

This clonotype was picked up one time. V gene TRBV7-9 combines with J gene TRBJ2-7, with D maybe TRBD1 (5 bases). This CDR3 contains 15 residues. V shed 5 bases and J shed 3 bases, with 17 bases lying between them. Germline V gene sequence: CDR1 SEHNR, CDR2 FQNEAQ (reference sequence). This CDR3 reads CASSPSDNYLYEQYF. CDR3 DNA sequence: TGTGCCAGCAGCCCGTCGGACAACTACCTCTACGAGCAGTACTTC.

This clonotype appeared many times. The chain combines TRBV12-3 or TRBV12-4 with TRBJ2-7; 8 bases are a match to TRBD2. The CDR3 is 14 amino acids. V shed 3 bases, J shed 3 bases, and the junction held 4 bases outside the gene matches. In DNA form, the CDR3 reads TGTGCCAGCAGTTTGGCGGGGGGTCGCTACGAGCAGTACTTC. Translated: CASSLAGGRYEQYF.